These T cell receptor beta chains were read from a single sample in a study of siplizumab effects on memory and regulatory T cells. The table came from immunoSEQ multiplex PCR; TCRdb's copy has only in-frame clones and leaves some out. The top ten hold approximately 1.3% of the sample, which has about 100,000 clones, less than 95% seen once. The specimen sequenced was non-Treg CD4+ T cells sorted from blood. The origin of the receptors is a human donor in good health. Each CDR3 is given with its conserved first and last residue. D genes are given only for firm matches. Not all rows give a size; the values are once, few, many and, for expanded clones, a class.

abundance	v_gene	d_gene	j_gene	CDR3aa	CDR3nt
-	TRBV2	-	TRBJ2-1	CASSERTGSEQFF	TGTGCCAGCAGTGAACGAACAGGGAGTGAGCAGTTCTTC
-	TRBV28	TRBD2	TRBJ2-5	CASRSSGLAFSETQYF	TGTGCCAGCAGATCATCGGGACTAGCGTTTTCCGAGACCCAGTACTTC
-	TRBV7-9	-	TRBJ1-1	CASSLSNTEAFF	TGTGCCAGCAGCTTAAGCAACACTGAAGCTTTCTTT
-	TRBV6-5	TRBD1	TRBJ1-2	CASSWGDRITF	TGTGCCAGCAGTTGGGGGGACAGGATCACCTTC
few	TRBV10-2	-	TRBJ2-5	CASSPGLVETQYF	TGCGCCAGCAGCCCGGGACTGGTGGAGACCCAGTACTTC
-	TRBV10-3	-	TRBJ2-7	CAISSVTGPQQYEQYF	TGTGCCATCAGCTCGGTAACAGGGCCGCAACAATACGAGCAGTACTTC
-	TRBV5-3	TRBD2	TRBJ2-7	CARSPGLAGQPAVWEQYF	TGTGCCAGAAGCCCCGGACTAGCGGGGCAACCAGCCGTTTGGGAGCAGTACTTC
-	TRBV5-1	-	TRBJ1-6	CASSLVAEPYGNSPLHF	TGCGCCAGCAGCTTGGTTGCAGAACCCTACGGTAATTCACCCCTCCACTTT
once	TRBV28	-	TRBJ1-4	CASSFRPAPRSYPTNEKLFF	TGTGCCAGCAGTTTTCGCCCCGCACCTAGGTCATACCCGACTAATGAAAAACTGTTTTTT
-	TRBV5-1	TRBD2	TRBJ2-7	CASSPPPGRDSYEQYF	TGCGCCAGCAGCCCGCCTCCAGGGAGGGATTCCTACGAGCAGTACTTC
few	TRBV4-1	TRBD1	TRBJ1-2	CASSQPGTGNGYTF	TGCGCCAGCAGCCAACCCGGGACAGGGAACGGCTACACCTTC
-	TRBV4-1	TRBD1	TRBJ1-1	CASSQGRGQTKNTEAFF	TGCGCCAGCAGCCAAGGTAGGGGGCAAACAAAGAACACTGAAGCTTTCTTT
-	TRBV7-9	TRBD1	TRBJ1-1	CASSFSRDSEAFF	TGTGCCAGCAGCTTTTCCCGGGACAGTGAAGCTTTCTTT
-	TRBV27	-	TRBJ2-7	CASSQRQESYEQYF	TGTGCCAGCAGCCAAAGACAGGAATCCTACGAGCAGTACTTC
-	TRBV18	TRBD2	TRBJ2-1	CASSSRRRVLWEGLAPNEQFF	TGTGCCAGCTCATCACGACGGAGGGTTCTATGGGAGGGCCTAGCCCCCAATGAGCAGTTCTTC
-	TRBV5-1	TRBD2	TRBJ2-7	CASSPREMYEQYF	TGCGCCAGCAGTCCGCGGGAGATGTACGAGCAGTACTTC
-	TRBV2	TRBD2	TRBJ2-5	CASTPGTNLETQYF	TGTGCCAGCACCCCGGGGACTAATTTAGAGACCCAGTACTTC
-	TRBV7-3	-	TRBJ2-3	CASSLSASTDTQYF	TGTGCCAGCAGCTTAAGCGCCAGCACAGATACGCAGTATTTT
-	TRBV9	TRBD1	TRBJ2-3	CASSVGPVPGGSTDTQYF	TGTGCCAGCAGCGTAGGCCCCGTGCCAGGGGGCAGCACAGATACGCAGTATTTT
-	TRBV27	-	TRBJ2-2	CASRRGQYTGELFF	TGTGCCAGCCGGAGAGGACAGTACACCGGGGAGCTGTTTTTT
-	TRBV5-1	TRBD1	TRBJ2-7	CASSLAGQGFEQYF	TGCGCCAGCAGCTTGGCGGGACAGGGGTTTGAGCAGTACTTC
-	TRBV18	TRBD1	TRBJ1-1	CASSAGQAMNTEAFF	TGTGCCAGCTCAGCCGGACAGGCGATGAACACTGAAGCTTTCTTT
-	TRBV13	-	TRBJ2-1	CASSPKDGRRTNEQFF	TGTGCCAGCAGCCCTAAGGACGGCCGGCGTACCAATGAGCAGTTCTTC
once	TRBV5-1	-	TRBJ2-7	CASSLSPPPNEQYF	TGCGCCAGCAGCTTGTCACCCCCTCCCAACGAGCAGTACTTC
-	TRBV5-4	-	TRBJ2-7	CASSLDVLGTTTYEQYF	TGTGCCAGCAGCTTGGATGTCTTGGGGACAACTACCTACGAGCAGTACTTC
-	TRBV15	TRBD1	TRBJ1-1	CATSAGTALSRSEAFF	TGTGCCACCAGCGCCGGGACAGCACTTAGTAGGTCTGAAGCTTTCTTT
-	TRBV27	TRBD1	TRBJ1-4	CASASPGQGATNEKLFF	TGTGCCAGCGCGTCCCCCGGACAGGGCGCAACTAATGAAAAACTGTTTTTT
-	TRBV19	-	TRBJ1-1	CASSIGQEIRLAEAFF	TGTGCCAGTAGTATAGGGCAGGAGATAAGGCTGGCTGAAGCTTTCTTT
-	TRBV19	-	TRBJ2-1	CASSLLVPMIYNEQFF	TGTGCCAGTAGCCTCCTCGTACCAATGATCTACAATGAGCAGTTCTTC
-	TRBV20-1	-	TRBJ2-2	CSASINGELFF	TGCAGTGCTAGCATCAACGGGGAGCTGTTTTTT
once	TRBV14	-	TRBJ2-2	CASSRFPGELFF	TGTGCCAGCAGCCGGTTTCCCGGGGAGCTGTTTTTT
-	TRBV27	-	TRBJ1-2	CASSFLGTTYGYTF	TGTGCCAGCAGTTTTTTGGGTACAACCTATGGCTACACCTTC
-	TRBV5-8	TRBD1	TRBJ2-7	CASSWAGQVNGEQYF	TGTGCCAGCAGCTGGGCCGGACAGGTCAATGGGGAGCAGTACTTC
-	TRBV2	-	TRBJ1-5	CASSVGGSQPQHF	TGTGCCAGCAGTGTAGGGGGATCTCAGCCCCAGCATTTT
-	TRBV5-1	-	TRBJ2-2	CASSLAGGGTGELFF	TGCGCCAGCAGCTTGGCGGGGGGCGGCACCGGGGAGCTGTTTTTT
once	TRBV6-1	TRBD1	TRBJ2-7	CASTVMDRVAYEQYF	TGTGCCAGCACGGTGATGGACAGGGTCGCCTACGAGCAGTACTTC
-	TRBV15	-	TRBJ2-6	CATSREGQTPGANVLTF	TGTGCCACCAGCAGGGAAGGACAGACCCCTGGGGCCAACGTCCTGACTTTC